Below, 9 T cell receptor beta chains from the same sample are listed, as sequenced in a study of cytomegalovirus exposure and HLA in healthy donors (dated by TCRdb to the late 2010s). Library generation was performed with the immunoSEQ multiplex PCR assay. What TCRdb holds here is the immuneACCESS table cut down to in-frame rearrangements. Part of the clones is not present; checked against another copy, under half of the missing clones reflect an unresolved V gene, and the others are unexplained. This sample lists approximately 54,000 clones; about nine tenths were detected once. The ten biggest clones cover roughly 8.4% of the sample. Sequenced: PBMCs. The receptor source for this set is a woman aged 18-30 years in good health and CMV-seropositive.

V gene TRBV30 combines with J gene TRBJ1-2, with D tentatively TRBD1 (5 bases). The CDR3 totals 14 residues. The germline V gene encodes CDR1 GTSNPN and CDR2 SVGIG (reference sequence). Between the trimmed V and J ends, which lost 3 bases and 8 bases, there was a span of 19 bases. CDR3 in DNA: TGTGCCTGGAGGCCGATCTCAGGGCATGAGGGCTACACCTTC. Protein: CAWRPISGHEGYTF.

The chain links TRBV5-5 to TRBJ1-2; D gene unclear. Looked up from germline, CDR1 is SGHKS and CDR2 is YYEKEE (reference sequence). This CDR3 is built from 14 residues. Trimming cost V 0 bases and J 6 bases, with 12 bases left between them. CDR3 nucleotides: TGTGCCAGCAGCTTGGTTTTCAACCGCGATGGCTACACCTTC. Translation: CASSLVFNRDGYTF.

Here the CDR3 reads CASSLGQLVNEQFF. CDR3 nucleotides: TGTGCCAGCAGCCTGGGCCAACTCGTGAATGAGCAGTTCTTC. The chain joins TRBV5-4 to TRBJ2-1, with no clear D. The germline V gene has CDR1 SGHNT and CDR2 YYREEE (reference sequence). This CDR3 has 14 residues. V was clipped by 4 bases and J by 7 bases, with 15 bases between them.

J is TRBJ2-3 and V is TRBV9; D is unresolved. Germline CDR1 is SGDLS and CDR2 is YYNGEE. The CDR3 sequence is 12 residues long. V was clipped by 3 bases and J by 4 bases, with 6 bases between them. CDR3 sequence reads: CASSAVSDTQYF. The CDR3 nucleotides are TGTGCCAGCAGCGCCGTATCAGATACGCAGTATTTT.

The V call is TRBV11-3, the J call TRBJ2-2, with D maybe TRBD1 (6 bases). The CDR3 is 14 residues long. V shed 6 bases and J shed 6 bases, with 14 bases lying between them. Germline CDR1 reads SGHNT; CDR2 reads YENEEA. The CDR3 sequence: CASSLTYRAGELFF. For the CDR3, the DNA is TGTGCCAGCAGTTTAACCTACAGGGCCGGGGAGCTGTTTTTT. The full variable domain, completed using reference TRBV11-3 and TRBJ2-2, is EAGVVQSPRYKIIEKKQPVAFWCNPISGHNTLYWYLQNLGQGPELLIRYENEEAVDDSQLPKDRFSAERLKGVDSTLKIQPAELGDSAVYLCASSLTYRAGELFFGEGSRLTVL.

The chain couples TRBV5-1 to TRBJ2-7; D may be TRBD2 (6 bases). The V end was cut by 3 bases, the J end by 3 bases, with 16 bases between. CDR1 SGHRS and CDR2 YFSETQ come from the germline V gene. This CDR3 comprises 15 residues. CDR3 amino acids: CASSWATGLSYEQYF. CDR3 nucleotides: TGCGCCAGCAGCTGGGCTACGGGACTGAGCTACGAGCAGTACTTC.

This chain uses TRBV23-1 with TRBJ1-2; TRBD1 aligns across 7 bases. TRBV23-1 is filed as an ORF, its function uncertain. The CDR3 is made up of 18 amino acids. Trimming removed 1 base from V and 3 bases from J; junction bases left unmatched: 14. This CDR3 reads CASSQYRTGLMVYYGYTF. CDR3 DNA: TGCGCCAGCAGTCAATATCGGACAGGCCTGATGGTGTACTATGGCTACACCTTC.

The chain uses TRBV28 and TRBJ1-2, with 7 bases aligning to TRBD1. Germline CDR1 MDHEN, CDR2 SYDVKM. This CDR3 is 13 amino acids long. V lost 5 bases to trimming and J lost 3 bases; unmatched junction nucleotides: 3. The CDR3 protein is CASSLGTDYGYTF. DNA for the CDR3: TGTGCCAGCAGTCTAGGGACAGACTATGGCTACACCTTC.

The chain recombines TRBV4-3 with TRBJ2-4, with a possible D match to TRBD2 (7 bases). Germline CDR1 and CDR2: LGHNA and YSLEER. This CDR3 region has 18 residues. Trimming pared 0 bases from V and 2 bases from J, leaving 17 bases between. CDR3 sequence: CASSQDARGGASKNIQYF. The CDR3 bases are TGCGCCAGCAGCCAAGATGCGAGGGGGGGGGCTTCCAAAAACATTCAGTACTTC.